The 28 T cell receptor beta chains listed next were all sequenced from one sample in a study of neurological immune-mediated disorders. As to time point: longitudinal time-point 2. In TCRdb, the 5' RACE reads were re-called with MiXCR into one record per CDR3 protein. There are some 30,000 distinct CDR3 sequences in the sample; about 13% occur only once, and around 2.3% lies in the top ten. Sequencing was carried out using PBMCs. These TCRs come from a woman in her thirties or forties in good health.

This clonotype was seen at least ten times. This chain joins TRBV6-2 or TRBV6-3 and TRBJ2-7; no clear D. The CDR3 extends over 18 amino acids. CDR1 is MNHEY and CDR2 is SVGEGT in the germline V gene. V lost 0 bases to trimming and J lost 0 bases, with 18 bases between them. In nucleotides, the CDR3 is TGTGCCAGCAGTTACTCTTGGGAAAACAGCGCGATCTCCTACGAGCAGTACTTC. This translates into CASSYSWENSAISYEQYF.

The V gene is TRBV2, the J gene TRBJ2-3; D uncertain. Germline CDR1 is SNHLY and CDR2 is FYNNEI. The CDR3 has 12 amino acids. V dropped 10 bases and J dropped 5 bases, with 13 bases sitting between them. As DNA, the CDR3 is TGTGCCAACCTTTACGTAGTAGATACGCAGTATTTT. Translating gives CANLYVVDTQYF.

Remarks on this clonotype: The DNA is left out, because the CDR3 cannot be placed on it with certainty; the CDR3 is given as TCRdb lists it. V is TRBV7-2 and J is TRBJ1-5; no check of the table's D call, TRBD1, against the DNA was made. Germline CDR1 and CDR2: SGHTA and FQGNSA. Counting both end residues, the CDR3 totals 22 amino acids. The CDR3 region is CASSFYICSATREGGGNQPQHF.

The CDR3 sequence is CASSTGAQLNKETQYF. The CDR3 region has the DNA TGTGCCAGCAGCACCGGGGCGCAATTAAACAAAGAGACCCAGTACTTC. V usage is TRBV7-9 and J usage is TRBJ2-5, with D perhaps given as TRBD1 or TRBD2 (5 bases each). The CDR3 runs 16 residues. The germline CDR1 and CDR2 sequences are SEHNR and FQNEAQ (reference sequence). V was pared by 5 bases and J by 3 bases, with 19 bases between.

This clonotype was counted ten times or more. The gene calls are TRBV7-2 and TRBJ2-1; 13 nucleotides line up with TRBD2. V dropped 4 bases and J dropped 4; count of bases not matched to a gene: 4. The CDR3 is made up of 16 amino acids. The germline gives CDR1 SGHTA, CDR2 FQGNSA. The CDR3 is CASSSGGLAGYNEQFF. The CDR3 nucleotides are TGTGCCAGCAGCTCTGGGGGACTAGCGGGGTACAATGAGCAGTTCTTC.

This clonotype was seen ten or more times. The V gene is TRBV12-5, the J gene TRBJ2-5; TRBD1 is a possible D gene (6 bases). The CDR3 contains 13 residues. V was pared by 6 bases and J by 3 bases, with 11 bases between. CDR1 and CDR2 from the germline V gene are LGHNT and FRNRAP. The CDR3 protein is CASGPHREETQYF. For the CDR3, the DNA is TGTGCTAGTGGCCCCCACAGGGAAGAGACCCAGTACTTC.

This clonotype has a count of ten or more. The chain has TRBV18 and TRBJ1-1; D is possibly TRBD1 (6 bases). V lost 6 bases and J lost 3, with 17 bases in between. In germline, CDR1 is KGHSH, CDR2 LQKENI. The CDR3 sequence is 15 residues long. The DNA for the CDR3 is TGTGCCAGCTCGCCCCCGGGGGGGCGCGACACTGAAGCTTTCTTT. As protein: CASSPPGGRDTEAFF.

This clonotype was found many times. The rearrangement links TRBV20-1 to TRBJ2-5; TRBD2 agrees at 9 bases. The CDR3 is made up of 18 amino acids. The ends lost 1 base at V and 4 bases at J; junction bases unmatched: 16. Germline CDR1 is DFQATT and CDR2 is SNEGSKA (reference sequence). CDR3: CSARGLNSGSASGETQYF. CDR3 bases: TGCAGTGCTAGAGGCTTAAATAGCGGGAGTGCGTCAGGAGAGACCCAGTACTTC.

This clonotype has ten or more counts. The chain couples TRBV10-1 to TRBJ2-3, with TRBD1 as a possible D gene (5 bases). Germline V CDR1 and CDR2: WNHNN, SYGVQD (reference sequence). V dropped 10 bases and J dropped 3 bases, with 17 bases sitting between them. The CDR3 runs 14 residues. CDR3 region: CATTEPDSTDTQYF. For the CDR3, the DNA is TGCGCCACCACCGAACCCGACAGTACAGATACGCAGTATTTT.

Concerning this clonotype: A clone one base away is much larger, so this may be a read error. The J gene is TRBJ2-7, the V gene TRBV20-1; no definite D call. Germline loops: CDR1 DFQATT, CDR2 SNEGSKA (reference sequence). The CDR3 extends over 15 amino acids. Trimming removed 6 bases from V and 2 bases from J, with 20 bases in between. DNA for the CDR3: TGCAGTGCGGTTAGACGGATGGCGATAACCTACGAGCAGTACTTC. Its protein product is CSAVRRMAITYEQYF.

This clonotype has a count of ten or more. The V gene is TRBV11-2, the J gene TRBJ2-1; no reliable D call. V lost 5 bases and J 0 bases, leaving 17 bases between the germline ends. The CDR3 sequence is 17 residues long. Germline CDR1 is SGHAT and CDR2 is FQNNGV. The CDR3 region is CASSPRRSLSSYNEQFF. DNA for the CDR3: TGTGCCAGCAGCCCCAGACGGAGTTTAAGCTCCTACAATGAGCAGTTCTTC.

CDR3 DNA: TGTGCCACCAGCAGGGACCTGAACACCGGGGAGCTGTTTTTT. It translates to CATSRDLNTGELFF. The chain links TRBV15 to TRBJ2-2; D ambiguous. The germline V gene encodes CDR1 LNHNV and CDR2 YYDKDF (reference sequence). The CDR3 sequence is 14 residues long. V shed 3 bases and J shed 1 base, with 6 bases lying between them.

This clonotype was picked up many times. The CDR3 bases are TGCAGTGCTAGCTCGGGGACAGGGGGTATGGGAAATTCACCCCTCCACTTT. It codes for CSASSGTGGMGNSPLHF. The V and J genes are TRBV20-1 and TRBJ1-6, with 11 bases fitting TRBD1. Germline V lookup: CDR1 DFQATT, CDR2 SNEGSKA (reference sequence). V was pared by 3 bases and J by 7 bases, with 11 bases of the junction left unmatched. This CDR3 contains 17 residues.

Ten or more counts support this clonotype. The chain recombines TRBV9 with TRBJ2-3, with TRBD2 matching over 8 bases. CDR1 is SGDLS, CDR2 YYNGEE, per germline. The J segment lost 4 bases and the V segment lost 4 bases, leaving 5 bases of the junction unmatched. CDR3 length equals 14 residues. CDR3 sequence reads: CASSPGGGPDTQYF. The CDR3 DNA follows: TGTGCCAGCAGCCCGGGAGGGGGGCCAGATACGCAGTATTTT.

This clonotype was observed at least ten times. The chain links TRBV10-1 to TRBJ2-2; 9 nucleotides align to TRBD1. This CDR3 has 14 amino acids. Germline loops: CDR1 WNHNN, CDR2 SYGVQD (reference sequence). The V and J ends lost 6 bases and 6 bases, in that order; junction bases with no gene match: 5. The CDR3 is CASSRTGAAGELFF. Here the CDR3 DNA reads TGCGCCAGCAGCAGGACAGGGGCCGCCGGGGAGCTGTTTTTT.

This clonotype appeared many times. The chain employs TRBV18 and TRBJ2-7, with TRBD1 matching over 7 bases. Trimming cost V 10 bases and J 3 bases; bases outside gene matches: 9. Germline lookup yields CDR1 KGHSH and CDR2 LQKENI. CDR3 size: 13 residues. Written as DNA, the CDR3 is TGTGCCACCGCGACAGGGTCCCTCTACGAGCAGTACTTC. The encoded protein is CATATGSLYEQYF.

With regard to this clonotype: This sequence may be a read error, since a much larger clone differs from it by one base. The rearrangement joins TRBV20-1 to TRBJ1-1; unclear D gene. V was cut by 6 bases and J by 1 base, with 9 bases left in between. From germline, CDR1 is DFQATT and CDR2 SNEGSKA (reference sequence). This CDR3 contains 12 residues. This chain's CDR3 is CSARAGNTEAFF. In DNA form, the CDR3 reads TGCAGTGCCCGGGCGGGGAACACTGAAGCTTTCTTT.

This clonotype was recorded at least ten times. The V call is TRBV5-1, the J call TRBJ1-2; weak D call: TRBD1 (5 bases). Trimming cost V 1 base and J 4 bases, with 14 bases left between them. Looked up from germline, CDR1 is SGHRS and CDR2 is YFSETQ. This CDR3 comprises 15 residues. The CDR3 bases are TGCGCCAGCAGCTTGCGGTCCGGGGGTGGCTATGGCTACACCTTC. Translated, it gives CASSLRSGGGYGYTF.

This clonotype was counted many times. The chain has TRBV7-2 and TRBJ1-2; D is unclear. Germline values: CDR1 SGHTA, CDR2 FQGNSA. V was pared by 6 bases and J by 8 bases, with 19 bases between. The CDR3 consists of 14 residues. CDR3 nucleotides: TGTGCCAGCAGACCCGGACGGCCTGAAATAGGCTACACCTTC. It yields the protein CASRPGRPEIGYTF.

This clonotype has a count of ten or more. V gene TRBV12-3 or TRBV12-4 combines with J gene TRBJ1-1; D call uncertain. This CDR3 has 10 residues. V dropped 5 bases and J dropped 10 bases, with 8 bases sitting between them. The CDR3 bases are TGTGCCAGCAGTGGGGTTGCAGCTTTCTTT. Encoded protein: CASSGVAAFF.

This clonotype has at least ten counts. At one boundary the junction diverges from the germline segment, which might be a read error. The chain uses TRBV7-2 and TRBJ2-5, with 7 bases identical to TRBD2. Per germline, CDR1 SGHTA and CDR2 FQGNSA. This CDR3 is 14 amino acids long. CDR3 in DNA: TGTGCCAGCAGCATAGCGGGTGGGACGGAGACCCAGTACTTC. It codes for CASSIAGGTETQYF. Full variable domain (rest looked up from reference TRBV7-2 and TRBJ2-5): GAGVSQSPSNKVTEKGKDVELRCDPISGHTALYWYRQSLGQGLEFLIYFQGNSAPDKSGLPSDRFSAERTGGSVSTLTIQRTQQEDSAVYLCASSIAGGTETQYFGPGTRLLVL.

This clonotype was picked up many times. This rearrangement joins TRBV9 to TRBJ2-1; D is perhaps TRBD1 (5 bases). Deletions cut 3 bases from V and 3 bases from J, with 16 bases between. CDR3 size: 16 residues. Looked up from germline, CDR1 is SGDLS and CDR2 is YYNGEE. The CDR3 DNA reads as TGTGCCAGCAGCGCCAGGGATGGAGTATTCTACAATGAGCAGTTCTTC. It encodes CASSARDGVFYNEQFF.

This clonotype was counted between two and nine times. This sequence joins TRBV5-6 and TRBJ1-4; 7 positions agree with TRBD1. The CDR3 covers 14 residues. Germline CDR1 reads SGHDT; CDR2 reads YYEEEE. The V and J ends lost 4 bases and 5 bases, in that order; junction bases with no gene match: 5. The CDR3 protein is CASSLDRINEKLFF. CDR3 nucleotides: TGTGCCAGCAGCCTGGACAGGATCAATGAAAAACTGTTTTTT.

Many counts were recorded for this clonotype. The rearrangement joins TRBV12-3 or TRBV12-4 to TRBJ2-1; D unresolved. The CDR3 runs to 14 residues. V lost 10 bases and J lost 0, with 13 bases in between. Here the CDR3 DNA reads TGTGCCACCCCGACGAGGAGCTCCTACAATGAGCAGTTCTTC. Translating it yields CATPTRSSYNEQFF.

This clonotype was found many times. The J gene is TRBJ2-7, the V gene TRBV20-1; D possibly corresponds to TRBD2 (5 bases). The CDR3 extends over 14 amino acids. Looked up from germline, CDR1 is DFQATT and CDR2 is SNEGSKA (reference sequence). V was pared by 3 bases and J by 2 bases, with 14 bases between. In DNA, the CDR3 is TGCAGTGCTAGTGACGAGCGGTGGCCCTACGAGCAGTACTTC. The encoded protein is CSASDERWPYEQYF.

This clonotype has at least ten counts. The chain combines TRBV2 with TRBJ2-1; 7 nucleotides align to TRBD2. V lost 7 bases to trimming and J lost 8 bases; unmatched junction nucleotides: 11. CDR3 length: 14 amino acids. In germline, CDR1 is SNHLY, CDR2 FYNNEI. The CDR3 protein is CASKTSFSLDEQFF. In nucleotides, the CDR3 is TGTGCCAGCAAGACTAGCTTTTCCCTCGATGAGCAGTTCTTC.

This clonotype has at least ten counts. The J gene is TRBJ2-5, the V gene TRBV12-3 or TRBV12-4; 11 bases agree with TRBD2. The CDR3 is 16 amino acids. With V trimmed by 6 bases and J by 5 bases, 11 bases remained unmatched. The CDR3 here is CASSILAGELKETQYF. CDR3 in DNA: TGTGCCAGCAGCATACTAGCGGGAGAATTGAAGGAGACCCAGTACTTC.

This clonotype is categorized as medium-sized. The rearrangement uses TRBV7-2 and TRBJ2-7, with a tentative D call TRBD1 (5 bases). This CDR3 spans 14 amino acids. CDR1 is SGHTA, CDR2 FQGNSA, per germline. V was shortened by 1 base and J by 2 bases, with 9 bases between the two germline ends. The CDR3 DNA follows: TGTGCCAGCAGCTTAGGTCCGACAGCCTACGAGCAGTACTTC. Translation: CASSLGPTAYEQYF.